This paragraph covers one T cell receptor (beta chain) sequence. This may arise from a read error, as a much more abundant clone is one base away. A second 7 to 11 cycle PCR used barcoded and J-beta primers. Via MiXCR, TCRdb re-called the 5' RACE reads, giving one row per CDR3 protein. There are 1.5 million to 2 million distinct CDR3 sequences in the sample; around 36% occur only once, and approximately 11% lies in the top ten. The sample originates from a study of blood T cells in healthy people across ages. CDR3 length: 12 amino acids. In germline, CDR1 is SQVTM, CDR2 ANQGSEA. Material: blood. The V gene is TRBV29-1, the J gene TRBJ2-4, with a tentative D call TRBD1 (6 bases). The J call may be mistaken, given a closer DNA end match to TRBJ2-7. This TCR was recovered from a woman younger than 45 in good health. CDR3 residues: CSIAQGSYEQYF. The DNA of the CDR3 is TGCAGCATTGCCCAGGGGTCGTACGAGCAGTACTTC.